The entry that follows covers one T cell receptor (beta chain) sequence. Its recognized antigen is unknown. No much larger clone exists at a distance of one base, and base qualities are not known. This sample was included in a study of patients and donors after allogeneic stem cell transplantation (TCRdb year 2020). The cysteine opens and the phenylalanine closes a CDR3 of 13 amino acids. The sequence is cut down to CDR3 DNA, 39 bases in frame from base 1. Trimming takes 3 bases from V and 4 bases from J, and the germline ends sit 13 bases apart. CDR1 and CDR2 are drawn from the germline V gene (reference sequence): DFQATT, SNEGSKA. Receptor libraries were prepared by RT-PCR. Sequencer: NextSeq 550. Starting from the raw public reads, TCRdb applied fastp trimming at Q25, assembled clones with MiXCR and retained in-frame beta chains. Rows matching on CDR3 protein sequence are summarized as one entry with the most common DNA and genes. Within this sample are hundreds of thousands of distinct CDR3 sequences, with 38% of them counted one time only. The ten largest clones take up about 9.9% of the sample.

Rearrangement joined TRBV20-1 to TRBJ2-7; the D segment cannot be called with confidence. The sequencing sample was made of blood, either unsorted or a sorted T cell fraction (not recorded which). The sequence derives from a human donor who was either an allogeneic HSCT recipient or a stem cell or donor lymphocyte infusion donor (not recorded which). It is not recorded whose cells these are; they may come from a transplant donor. The nucleotides read TGCAGTGCTAGTAGGACGGCTGGTTACGAGCAGTACTTC. Translated, it gives CSASRTAGYEQYF.